This T cell receptor beta chain is from a study of cytomegalovirus exposure and HLA in healthy donors (TCRdb year 2017). Regarding the research as a whole: An earlier analysis of some 500 of the donors reported 250 to 350 Gb of sequence data and some 100 million unique TCR beta sequences from 150 million to 200 million T cells. Of the 300 to 400 genotyped donors, about 84% fell in the genetic ancestry cluster associated with self-reported Caucasian donors. Approximately 310 gigabases of sequencing data and 80 million or so unique TCR sequences were included in an early release covering around 600 HLA-typed donors. Rather than using new phenotypic data, the later analysis identified candidate immune exposures from TCR beta sequences and from how often those sequences occurred across donors. Class I and class II HLA loci were covered by the typing at four-digit resolution. Using immunosequencing, the study profiled T cell repertoires from around 670 subjects and related those repertoires to cytomegalovirus serostatus. Typing coverage differed by locus: A, B, C, DRB1 and DQB1 were typed in roughly 629-640 donors, DQA1 in around 500, DPA1 in around 600, and DPB1 in 472. Besides the first cohort of roughly 700 subjects, a separate validation cohort made up of 90 to 150 different subjects was used. An earlier analysis of 587 of the donors applied high-throughput TCR beta sequencing to assess whether each TCR beta V gene segment acted as functional or pseudogenic. Every discovery cohort repertoire had been produced on one sequencing platform. Four to six DR-DQ haplotypes were handled as single units for association and clustering, since linkage in the cohort was strong. A later genetic analysis took genome-wide SNP genotypes for about 55% of the 666 donors and used that subset as a discovery cohort. To predict cytomegalovirus infection status, the study combined high-throughput TCR immunosequencing, statistical association of individual TCRs with disease status, and machine learning. A later analysis re-examined previously published TCR beta repertoires from more than 550 donors and added high-resolution HLA genotyping to investigate patterns of TCR occurrence. On average, 235,054 unique TCR beta nucleotide sequences were sequenced per donor among fewer than 500 genotyped donors of the cohort, with around 19% of those sequences being non-productive. Donor age, sex, ethnicity and CMV serostatus were compiled alongside the repertoire data. The study aimed to test whether cataloging public T cell receptors could reveal signatures of past pathogen exposure. Points the paper makes about the study in general: In vitro tests confirmed that a few of the cytomegalovirus-associated TCR beta chains recognize cytomegalovirus antigens. In a later analysis, HLA-associated TCR beta chains showed more clonal expansion and lower generation probabilities than non-associated chains that were equally common. Correlated functional status among segregating V segments might reflect linkage disequilibrium, but an unknown experimental factor could not be ruled out. A total of 150 or so TCR beta chains were listed by the study as associated with cytomegalovirus. A cluster of highly shared sequence variants was judged likely to be a technical artifact of the sequencing pipeline. HLA typing was unavailable for some donors at each locus, so association tests used only the typed subset. A further reported finding was that TCR beta sequences accurately predicted the HLA-A and HLA-B alleles for most subjects in the first cohort. Immune exposure information for the cohort was limited to CMV serostatus. Presence/absence analyses assumed roughly uniform sequencing depth across donors, an assumption that may not hold. The cohort was sequenced for TCR beta chains only, and without alpha or paired-chain data the features that could be detected were limited. The authors suggested that the approach could potentially be extended to other disease states and immunological phenotypes. A later genetic analysis associated a missense DCLRE1C variant with V-gene and J-gene trimming of TCR beta chains, and an independent cohort replicated the association. An earlier analysis of approximately 500 of the donors showed that most TCR beta V segments appeared in productive rearrangements either about 87% or about 30% of the time, which broadly matched IMGT annotations. A later analysis found that most CMV-associated TCR beta chains appeared HLA-restricted, with HLA associations seemingly driven largely by CMV exposure. Across donors, most TCR sequences were observed very rarely, whereas some public TCRs were present in many individuals. Because counts were too low, 15 to 20 rarely observed V segments, including chromosome 9 orphons, were excluded from the earlier analysis of 587 of the donors. According to a later genetic analysis, donors in an Asian-associated ancestry cluster had fewer N-insertions in productive TCRs than the approximately 700-donor mean. In a later analysis, TCR association rates were found to vary across HLA loci, with the most associated TCRs seen for DRB1 alleles and the fewest for HLA-C alleles. Specific HLA alleles were associated with roughly 17,000 TCR beta sequences at a false discovery rate of 0.05 in a later analysis. Cytomegalovirus status was reported to be diagnosed by the classifier with high specificity and sensitivity in both the original and validation cohorts. The 87-base-pair reads could not distinguish some IMGT-functional V segments, including TRBV6-2 and TRBV6-3, so those segments were excluded. Several of the top co-occurrence clusters appeared to be linked to parvovirus B19, influenza, CMV and Epstein-Barr virus, according to a later analysis. When HLA alleles, especially DR and DQ, strongly co-occurred, attributing TCR associations to individual alleles was difficult.

In total, over 600 healthy bone marrow donors made up the cohort. All cohort members were sampled while nominally healthy, although unrecorded immune exposures were likely present. The donor tested CMV seronegative, placing the donor among the 350 to 400 seronegative members of the cohort. Every donor gave a peripheral blood sample, and the peripheral blood mononuclear cells from that sample were used for TCR beta sequencing. The Qiagen DNeasy Blood Extraction Kit was used to extract genomic DNA from the blood cell samples. The CDR3, from cysteine to phenylalanine, totals 15 residues. Left in the record is the CDR3 DNA by itself, 45 bases read in frame from the first base. Libraries were constructed by the immunoSEQ multiplex PCR assay. For the multiplex PCR, a mixture combining 60 forward primers for TCR Vbeta segments and 13 reverse primers for TCR Jbeta segments was used. The CDR3 region of rearranged TCR beta genes was amplified from genomic DNA with a multiplex PCR assay. The Illumina HiSeq System was used to sequence the amplified TCR beta libraries as 87-base-pair reads. The study's own analysis went as follows. A later analysis counted tens of millions of unique TCR beta chains across the 700 or so repertoires, and 9.5 million to 11 million of these chains were shared by at least two donors. Raw reads were error-corrected and collapsed into unique sequences by a nearest-neighbor algorithm in which closely related sequences were merged to remove PCR and sequencing errors. CDR3 sequences were aligned to IMGT reference sequences to assign V, D and J gene segments. Each retained sequence needed at least a six-nucleotide match to both a V gene segment and a J gene segment. A rearrangement was called productive if the CDR3 had no stop codons and remained in frame with V and J, and every other rearrangement was called non-productive. CDR3 was defined according to IMGT convention as the region running from the second conserved V-encoded cysteine to the conserved J-encoded phenylalanine. The earlier analysis of about 530 of the donors excluded any sequence lacking an unambiguous match to a single V gene segment. In an earlier analysis of several hundred of the donors, a V segment was called functional when productive rearrangements were above 56.7%, and segregating when the standard deviation between donors exceeded 5%. A statistical classification framework was built for diagnosing cytomegalovirus status from the catalog of TCR beta chain sequences. V and J gene assignment, in a later analysis, came from comparing TCR nucleotide sequences with IMGT/GENE-DB human TR gene sequences. Using the TCRdist pipeline, a later analysis assigned CDR3 sequences along with most-parsimonious VDJ recombination scenarios. In a later analysis, every TCR beta chain was defined by the combination of its CDR3 amino acid sequence and its V-gene family, and reads without a unique V-gene family were dropped. As a way to deal with suspected cross-contamination and a sequencing artifact, a later analysis dropped nearly 600 nucleotide sequences that were highly shared and had low generation probability. For each public chain, a later analysis derived a clonal expansion index from normalized ranks of inferred template counts within each repertoire. In a later analysis, generation probabilities were computed with a VDJ recombination model fitted to out-of-frame rearrangements, and the resulting probabilities were checked against IGoR. A later analysis scored TCR-TCR, TCR-HLA and TCR-CMV co-occurrence with hypergeometric tests, applying a repertoire-size bias correction to TCR pairs. A later analysis estimated false discovery rates by permuting HLA or CMV assignments 20 times. A later analysis grouped co-occurring TCRs with DBSCAN, adding TCRdist sequence similarity when clustering within HLA-allele-positive subsets. Repertoires with fewer than 30,000 or more than 120,000 public chains were left out of co-occurrence clustering, as were roughly five repertoires with anomalous nucleotide sharing. Here the immuneACCESS table is served through TCRdb, limited to in-frame sequences with V and J called. Missing clones are a known gap in these copies; in checked studies unresolved V genes cover under half, and the rest lacks a known reason. V and J calls and clone size come straight from that table; D and trimming were deduced from the DNA. This sample comprises 45,000 to 65,000 clones, approximately 70% of them detected only once. Of the sample, about 3% falls within the top ten clones.

Concerning this clone: It lacks a known antigen. No base-level quality is on record; no much larger clone is a single base apart.

The V and J segments used are TRBV21-1 and TRBJ1-5. TRBV21-1 is a known pseudogene. The sequence came from a man between 18 and 29 years old in good health and CMV-seronegative. The sequenced material came from PBMCs. The CDR3 region: CASSYRSTGGQPQHF. The sequenced DNA is TGTGCCAGCAGCTATCGGTCCACCGGGGGTCAGCCCCAGCATTTT.